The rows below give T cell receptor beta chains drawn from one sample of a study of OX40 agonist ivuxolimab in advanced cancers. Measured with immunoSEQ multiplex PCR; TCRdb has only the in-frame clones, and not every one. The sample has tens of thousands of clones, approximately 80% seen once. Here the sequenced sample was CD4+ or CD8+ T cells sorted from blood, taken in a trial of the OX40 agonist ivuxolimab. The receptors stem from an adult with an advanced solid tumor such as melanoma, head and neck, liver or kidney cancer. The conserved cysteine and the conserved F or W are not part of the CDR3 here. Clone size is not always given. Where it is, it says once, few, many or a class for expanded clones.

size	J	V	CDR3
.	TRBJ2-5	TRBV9	ASSVELAQETQY
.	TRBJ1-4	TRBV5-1	ASSRGGGGEKLF
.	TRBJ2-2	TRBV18	ASSPSDRGASTGELF
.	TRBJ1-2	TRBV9	ASSVGNLGGGYT
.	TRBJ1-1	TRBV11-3	ASPGRGGTETMNTEAF
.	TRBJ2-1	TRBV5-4	ASSSAGSQF
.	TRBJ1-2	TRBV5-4	ASTSDRDGYGYT
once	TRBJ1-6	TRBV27	ASSLVYRGNSPLH
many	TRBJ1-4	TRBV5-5	ASSSYRAVYEKLF
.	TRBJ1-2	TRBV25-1	ASSEALYGYT
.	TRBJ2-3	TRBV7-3	ASSLGVSTDTQY
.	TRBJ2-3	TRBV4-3	ASSQDLARGGTDTQY
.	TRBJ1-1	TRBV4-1	ASSQNVLTTTGAF
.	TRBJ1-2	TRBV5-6	ASSLTEAYGYT
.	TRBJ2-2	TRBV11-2	ASRLGGNSLGTGELF
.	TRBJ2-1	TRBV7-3	ASSLLAGVWTYNEQF
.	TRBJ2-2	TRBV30	AWTPGGPGELF
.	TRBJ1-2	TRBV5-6	ASVKKGSSNGYT
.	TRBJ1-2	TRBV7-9	ASSLARQSYGYT
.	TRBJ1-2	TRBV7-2	ASSPRTEKYGYT
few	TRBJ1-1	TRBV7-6	ASASGTGDTEAF
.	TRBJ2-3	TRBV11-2	ASSPPGVDTQY
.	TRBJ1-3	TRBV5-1	ASSLEGAAGNTIY
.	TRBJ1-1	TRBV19	ASSMDRATEAF
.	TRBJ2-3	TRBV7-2	ASSFWGGQGDTQY
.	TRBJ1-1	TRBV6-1	ASSERKGFLGTEAF
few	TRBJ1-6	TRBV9	ASSVGHQNSPLH
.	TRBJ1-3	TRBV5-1	ASRSDPGAGNTIY
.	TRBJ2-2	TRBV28	ASRETSTGKLF
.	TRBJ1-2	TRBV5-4	ASSLQGTLYGYT